A selection of T cell receptor beta chains follows, all from one sample in a study of cytomegalovirus exposure and HLA in healthy donors. Produced via immunoSEQ multiplex PCR; TCRdb's table is partial and in-frame only. The table has 95,000 to 110,000 clones, over 70% seen once. What was sequenced was PBMCs. All receptors derive from a man over 45 in good health and CMV-seropositive. The CDR3 runs from the conserved cysteine through the conserved F or W. A D gene is named only where the DNA matches it firmly.

TRBV30	13	NA	TRBJ2-2	TGTGCCTGGAGTGTCGGGGGGCACGGGGAGCTGTTTTTT	CAWSVGGHGELFF
TRBV4-2	15	TRBD2	TRBJ2-5	TGTGCCAGCAGCCAAAGGGGACTAGCGGAAGAGACCCAGTACTTC	CASSQRGLAEETQYF
TRBV6-1	15	TRBD1	TRBJ2-1	TGTGCCAGCTACCAGGGACAGGGGGCGATTAATGAGCAGTTCTTC	CASYQGQGAINEQFF
TRBV7-8	15	TRBD1	TRBJ2-7	TGTGCCAGCAGCTTACTGCCGGGACAGCAATACGAGCAGTACTTC	CASSLLPGQQYEQYF
TRBV21-1	14	NA	TRBJ2-7	TGTGCCAGCAGCAAAGAATCCCGCTCGGACGAGCAGTACTTC	CASSKESRSDEQYF
TRBV29-1	12	NA	TRBJ1-2	TGCAGCGTTCAGTCAGGGGTCTATGGCTACACCTTC	CSVQSGVYGYTF
TRBV6-5	14	NA	TRBJ1-1	TGTGCCAGCAGTCAAACAGGGTCGGTGGGCGAAGCTTTCTTT	CASSQTGSVGEAFF
TRBV19	14	TRBD2	TRBJ2-5	TGTGCCAGTAGTATATCGGGGGGTGTAGAGACCCAGTACTTC	CASSISGGVETQYF
TRBV5-1	15	NA	TRBJ2-3	TGCGCCAGCAGCTTGGCTCGAGGGGCGGGGGATACGCAGTATTTT	CASSLARGAGDTQYF
TRBV5-1	16	TRBD2	TRBJ2-2	TGCGCCAGCAGCCCAGCAGGGACTAGCGGCCTAGGGGAGCTGTTTTTT	CASSPAGTSGLGELFF
TRBV6-1	14	NA	TRBJ1-6	TGTGCCAGCAGTGAAGCCAGACAACGGTCACCCCTCCACTTT	CASSEARQRSPLHF
TRBV5-4	16	NA	TRBJ2-2	TGTGCCAGCAGCAGCCCGACAGCCTGGGGCACCGGGGAGCTGTTTTTT	CASSSPTAWGTGELFF
TRBV9	17	TRBD1	TRBJ1-4	TGTGCCAGCAGTCCGAGACAGGGCAAAGGGAGCAATGAAAAACTGTTTTTT	CASSPRQGKGSNEKLFF